The clone carrying this TCR beta chain was seen ten or more times. What it binds is not known. Attachment of unique molecular identifiers was made to individual cDNA molecules. TCRdb redid the calling of the 5' RACE reads with MiXCR, one entry per CDR3 protein. This table holds tens of thousands of distinct CDR3 sequences, less than 15% found once. The data belong to a study of early T cells in non-severe SARS-CoV-2 infection. General study results and limits: Anti-spike CD8 responses were favored in VDJdb matching, and private and CD4 specificities were missed.

The CDR3 spans 16 residues. V shed 3 bases and J 5 bases; nucleotides not matched to a gene: 6. Germline V gives CDR1 SGHVS, CDR2 FNYEAQ. Sequencing was carried out using whole blood. J is TRBJ2-1 and V is TRBV7-6, with 11 bases identical to TRBD2. This TCR was sampled from an adult who was a healthcare worker with PCR-confirmed SARS-CoV-2 infection or an uninfected control (not recorded which). The CDR3 DNA follows: TGTGCCAGCAGCTTTCGAACTAGCGGGGGCAACAATGAGCAGTTCTTC. Translating gives CASSFRTSGGNNEQFF.